The 25 T cell receptor beta chains presented below share a single source sample, sequenced in a study of radiotherapy plus CTLA-4 blockade in lung cancer. Only in-frame clones appear in the TCRdb table, and some are missing; sequencing was by immunoSEQ multiplex PCR. The sample carries roughly 48,000 clones, more than 75% recorded once. Sequenced material: peripheral blood, taken from a patient treated with radiotherapy plus ipilimumab. These receptors came from a human donor with non-small cell lung cancer who had stable disease on radiotherapy plus ipilimumab.

The chain carries TRBV10-3 and TRBJ2-7, with 9 bases fitting TRBD2. The ends lost 8 bases at V and 3 bases at J; junction bases unmatched: 8. This CDR3 is 14 amino acids long. From germline, CDR1 is ENHRY and CDR2 SYGVKD. CDR3 DNA sequence: TGTGCCATCTTTTGGCGGGAGGGATACTACGAGCAGTACTTC. This sequence encodes CAIFWREGYYEQYF.

CDR3 loop: CASSSIAGPQETQYF. CDR3 coding DNA: TGTGCCAGCTCATCCATAGCGGGCCCTCAAGAGACCCAGTACTTC. The chain carries TRBV18 and TRBJ2-5; 7 positions match TRBD2. The ends lost 5 bases at V and 2 bases at J; junction bases unmatched: 8. This CDR3 has 15 residues. Germline assignment: CDR1 KGHSH and CDR2 LQKENI.

This clone was counted between two and nine times. V gene TRBV5-1 combines with J gene TRBJ2-5, with 7 bases lining up with TRBD1. From germline, CDR1 is SGHRS and CDR2 YFSETQ. The CDR3 spans 14 residues. With V trimmed by 4 bases and J by 4 bases, 7 bases remained unmatched. Here the CDR3 reads CASSEDRTGETQYF. The CDR3 coding sequence is TGCGCCAGCAGCGAGGACAGGACGGGAGAGACCCAGTACTTC.

The chain is built from TRBV7-3 and TRBJ2-3; 13 bases match TRBD2. The CDR3 runs 16 residues. CDR1 and CDR2 from the germline V gene are SGHTA and FQGTGA. V shed 5 bases and J 3 bases; nucleotides not matched to a gene: 5. This chain's CDR3 is CASSTALAGGTDTQYF. The CDR3, as DNA: TGTGCCAGCAGCACGGCACTAGCGGGAGGGACAGATACGCAGTATTTT.

This clone was counted a few times. The chain carries TRBV6-6 and TRBJ1-1; D not certain. CDR1 is MNHNY and CDR2 is SVGAGI in the germline V gene (reference sequence). Deletions cut 8 bases from V and 2 bases from J, with 12 bases between. CDR3 length equals 13 residues. CDR3 sequence: CASAGGSNTEAFF. CDR3 in DNA: TGTGCCAGCGCCGGAGGGTCTAACACTGAAGCTTTCTTT.

This sequence joins TRBV19 and TRBJ2-5; D possibly corresponds to TRBD2 (7 bases). The closer fit of TRBJ2-7 to the DNA end suggests the J call may be wrong. Germline lookup yields CDR1 LNHDA and CDR2 SQIVND (reference sequence). The CDR3 is 15 residues long. The CDR3 region is CASSMGRGINYEQYF. For the CDR3, the DNA is TGTGCCAGTAGTATGGGGAGGGGGATCAACTACGAGCAGTACTTC.

J is TRBJ2-4 and V is TRBV2, with 16 bases matching TRBD2. Germline CDR1 reads SNHLY; CDR2 reads FYNNEI. The V gene end was trimmed by 5 bases and the J gene end by 9 bases; junction bases not matched to a gene: 10. CDR3 length: 17 amino acids. This CDR3 reads CASSRSGLAGGPGIQYF. Here the CDR3 DNA reads TGTGCCAGCAGTAGGTCGGGACTAGCGGGAGGGCCGGGCATTCAGTACTTC.

The chain employs TRBV10-2 and TRBJ2-7, with D possibly being TRBD2 (5 bases). Germline V lookup: CDR1 WSHSY, CDR2 SAAADI. V lost 7 bases to trimming and J lost 4 bases, with 11 bases between them. CDR3 size: 12 residues. CDR3 in DNA: TGCGCCAGCATGGTTGAGGGATACGAGCAGTACTTC. Protein sequence: CASMVEGYEQYF.

The rearrangement links TRBV5-4 to TRBJ2-1; 8 bases agree with TRBD2. The trim removed 6 bases at V and 0 bases at J, leaving 8 bases unmatched. Germline lookup yields CDR1 SGHNT and CDR2 YYREEE (reference sequence). The CDR3 covers 16 residues. The CDR3 DNA reads as TGTGCCAGCATGGCGGGAGGCCTCTCCTCCTACAATGAGCAGTTCTTC. It is translated as CASMAGGLSSYNEQFF.

The rearrangement uses TRBV28 and TRBJ2-5, with TRBD1 identical over 9 bases. This CDR3 is built from 16 residues. The trim removed 3 bases at V and 4 bases at J, leaving 9 bases unmatched. Germline V gene lookup returns CDR1 MDHEN and CDR2 SYDVKM. In nucleotides, the CDR3 is TGTGCCAGCAGTTTGGCAGGAGGACAGGGGAGAGAGACCCAGTACTTC. It specifies CASSLAGGQGRETQYF. Full variable domain (remainder filled in from reference TRBV28 and TRBJ2-5): DVKVTQSSRYLVKRTGEKVFLECVQDMDHENMFWYRQDPGLGLRLIYFSYDVKMKEKGDIPEGYSVSREKKERFSLILESASTNQTSMYLCASSLAGGQGRETQYFGPGTRLLVL.

J is TRBJ2-7 and V is TRBV28, with 8 bases aligning to TRBD2. Germline V CDR1 and CDR2: MDHEN, SYDVKM. The junction had 10 bases not matched to a gene; V was cut back by 6 bases and J by 3 bases. The CDR3 runs 15 residues. The CDR3 nucleotides read TGTGCCAGCAGCTCCCAGCGGGAGTCCCTCTACGAGCAGTACTTC. Translating it yields CASSSQRESLYEQYF.

V usage is TRBV6-5 and J usage is TRBJ1-1, with TRBD1 identical over 8 bases. The CDR3 totals 14 residues. J gave up 1 base and V 4 bases, and 2 bases lay outside the gene matches. The germline CDR1 and CDR2 sequences are MNHEY and SVGAGI. The CDR3 nucleotides are TGTGCCAGCAGTTGGGACAGGAAGAACACTGAAGCTTTCTTT. This sequence encodes CASSWDRKNTEAFF.

The chain uses TRBV5-1 and TRBJ2-2, with 7 nucleotides matching TRBD1. The CDR3 contains 14 residues. J lost 6 bases, V lost 3 bases, and 5 bases had no gene match. Germline V gives CDR1 SGHRS, CDR2 YFSETQ. The CDR3 bases are TGCGCCAGCAGCTCGACAGGGAAGGCCGGGGAGCTGTTTTTT. Translation gives CASSSTGKAGELFF.

This clone is deemed medium-sized. This chain connects TRBV4-1 to TRBJ2-3, with TRBD1 matching 7 bases. The CDR3 covers 19 residues. The trim removed 4 bases at V and 2 bases at J, leaving 18 bases unmatched. The V gene's germline CDR1 is MGHRA and CDR2 YSYEKL. In DNA form, the CDR3 reads TGCGCCAGCAGCCGCACCATAAGACCCGGGACAGAAGACACAGATACGCAGTATTTT. Amino acids: CASSRTIRPGTEDTDTQYF.

The rearrangement links TRBV19 to TRBJ2-7, with unresolved D. From germline, CDR1 is LNHDA and CDR2 SQIVND (reference sequence). The CDR3 has 13 amino acids. V lost 9 bases, J lost 2 bases, and 14 bases lay in between. The chain's CDR3 is CARAPGLAYEQYF. Written as DNA, the CDR3 is TGTGCCAGAGCCCCCGGTCTAGCCTACGAGCAGTACTTC. The full variable domain, its missing parts supplied by reference TRBV19 and TRBJ2-7, is DGGITQSPKYLFRKEGQNVTLSCEQNLNHDAMYWYRQDPGQGLRLIYYSQIVNDFQKGDIAEGYSVSREKKESFPLTVTSAQKNPTAFYLCARAPGLAYEQYFGPGTRLTVT.

This rearrangement joins TRBV19 to TRBJ2-1, with unresolved D. This CDR3 has 15 residues. Germline V gives CDR1 LNHDA, CDR2 SQIVND (reference sequence). With 6 bases removed from V and 6 bases from J, the gap between germline ends came to 18 bases. The CDR3, as DNA: TGTGCCAGTAGGACCCGCGGTCTGACGGCCAATGAGCAGTTCTTC. The encoded protein is CASRTRGLTANEQFF.

CDR3 DNA sequence: TGTGCCAGCAGTCGCGTCGGACAGGGGCGCTACGAGCAGTACTTC. Amino acid sequence: CASSRVGQGRYEQYF. The chain has TRBV28 and TRBJ2-7; 9 bases fit TRBD1. The CDR3 has 15 residues. The V and J ends lost 5 bases and 3 bases, in that order; junction bases with no gene match: 8. Germline CDR1 MDHEN, CDR2 SYDVKM. Full variable domain (remainder filled in from reference TRBV28 and TRBJ2-7): DVKVTQSSRYLVKRTGEKVFLECVQDMDHENMFWYRQDPGLGLRLIYFSYDVKMKEKGDIPEGYSVSREKKERFSLILESASTNQTSMYLCASSRVGQGRYEQYFGPGTRLTVT.

This clone has a single count. This chain uses TRBV5-6 with TRBJ2-1, with TRBD2 matching over 10 bases. This CDR3 spans 14 amino acids. The germline V gene has CDR1 SGHDT and CDR2 YYEEEE. With V trimmed by 1 base and J by 5 bases, 0 bases remained unmatched. CDR3 sequence (DNA): TGTGCCAGCAGCTTGACTAGCGGGAACAATGAGCAGTTCTTC. This codes for CASSLTSGNNEQFF.

The V gene is TRBV2, the J gene TRBJ2-7, with TRBD1 matching over 7 bases. This CDR3 spans 14 amino acids. In germline, CDR1 is SNHLY, CDR2 FYNNEI. Trimming cost V 4 bases and J 6 bases; bases outside gene matches: 9. The CDR3 DNA sequence: TGTGCCAGCAGTGTTGACAGGGTCGGTTTCGAGCAGTACTTC. It codes for CASSVDRVGFEQYF.

The chain carries TRBV25-1 and TRBJ2-3, with 10 bases that match TRBD2. Germline CDR1 MGHDK, CDR2 SYGVNS. J was trimmed by 2 bases and V by 5 bases; bases with no gene match: 7. This CDR3 spans 16 amino acids. The CDR3 spells CASSRWTSGYTDTQYF. The CDR3 DNA reads as TGTGCCAGCAGTAGGTGGACTAGCGGTTACACAGATACGCAGTATTTT. Together with reference TRBV25-1 and TRBJ2-3, the CDR3 gives the full variable domain: EADIYQTPRYLVIGTGKKITLECSQTMGHDKMYWYQQDPGMELHLIHYSYGVNSTEKGDLSSESTVSRIRTEHFPLTLESARPSHTSQYLCASSRWTSGYTDTQYFGPGTRLTVL.

The chain carries TRBV30 and TRBJ2-3; D remains unclear. Trimming shortened V by 3 bases and J by 3 bases, and 7 bases separated the two germline ends. The CDR3 has 12 amino acids. The germline CDR1 and CDR2 sequences are GTSNPN and SVGIG (reference sequence). Written as DNA, the CDR3 is TGTGCCTGGAGCCGCGTGACAGATACGCAGTATTTT. This encodes CAWSRVTDTQYF.

The rearrangement joins TRBV30 to TRBJ2-2; TRBD2 aligns across 7 bases. This CDR3 is built from 13 residues. The junction had 3 bases not matched to a gene; V was cut back by 2 bases and J by 6 bases. CDR1 and CDR2 (germline): GTSNPN, SVGIG (reference sequence). The CDR3 here is CAWSYLAAGELFF. The CDR3 coding sequence is TGTGCCTGGAGTTACCTAGCGGCCGGGGAGCTGTTTTTT.

This rearrangement joins TRBV11-1 to TRBJ1-1, with D possibly being TRBD1 (6 bases). Germline V gives CDR1 SGHAT, CDR2 FQDESV (reference sequence). The V end lost 1 base, the J end lost 5 bases, and 14 bases lay between the germline ends. The CDR3 loop spans 15 amino acids. This CDR3 reads CASSLGSGVRTEAFF. Here the CDR3 DNA reads TGTGCCAGCAGCTTAGGGTCAGGGGTAAGGACTGAAGCTTTCTTT.

The chain couples TRBV6-5 to TRBJ2-7; the match to TRBD2 covers 7 bases. The CDR3 is made up of 15 amino acids. CDR1 is MNHEY and CDR2 is SVGAGI in the germline V gene. V shed 5 bases and J 6 bases; nucleotides not matched to a gene: 13. In DNA form, the CDR3 reads TGTGCCAGCAGTCCCCGGGGTAGCGGGCAGGGCGAGCAGTACTTC. Its protein product is CASSPRGSGQGEQYF.

The chain is built from TRBV11-3 and TRBJ2-7; 9 bases fit TRBD1. The germline V gene encodes CDR1 SGHNT and CDR2 YENEEA. J was trimmed by 4 bases and V by 5 bases; bases with no gene match: 12. This CDR3 region has 16 residues. CDR3: CASSEHSGTGFYEQYF. The CDR3 DNA reads as TGTGCCAGCAGCGAGCACTCCGGGACAGGGTTTTACGAGCAGTACTTC. Looking up the rest from reference TRBV11-3 and TRBJ2-7 gives the full variable domain: EAGVVQSPRYKIIEKKQPVAFWCNPISGHNTLYWYLQNLGQGPELLIRYENEEAVDDSQLPKDRFSAERLKGVDSTLKIQPAELGDSAVYLCASSEHSGTGFYEQYFGPGTRLTVT.